The source of this T cell receptor beta chain is a study of cytomegalovirus exposure and HLA in healthy donors. On this clone: Its target is unknown.

Each donor was healthy, and each was a bone marrow donor. General study points: A prior analysis recorded that most TCR beta V segments were productive about 87% or about 30% of the time. Through in vitro validation, three CMV-associated chains were shown to be specific for CMV antigens. A later analysis reportedly identified an Asian-associated ancestry cluster as carrying fewer N-insertions than the roughly 670-donor mean.

PCR involved 60 Vbeta and 13 Jbeta primers. Produced via immunoSEQ multiplex PCR; TCRdb's table is partial and in-frame only. Of approximately 110,000 clones listed, approximately 72% are singletons. The germline CDR1 and CDR2 sequences are SSHAT and FNYEAQ (reference sequence). CDR3 length: 15 amino acids. The receptor was isolated from a woman between 40 and 50 years old in good health and CMV-seropositive. The rearrangement uses TRBV7-7 and TRBJ2-5; 12 nucleotides line up with TRBD1. The sample taken for sequencing was PBMCs. The CDR3 DNA reads as TGTGTAACTCCGGGACAGGGGGCGCTTGGGGAGACCCAGTACTTC. Translated, it gives CVTPGQGALGETQYF.